This T cell receptor beta chain was sequenced for a study of cytomegalovirus exposure and HLA in healthy donors. J gave up 3 bases and V 3 bases, and 8 bases lay outside the gene matches. The length of the CDR3 is 15 residues. Germline V gene sequence: CDR1 MDHEN, CDR2 SYDVKM. Measured with immunoSEQ multiplex PCR; TCRdb has only the in-frame clones, and not every one. Of fewer than 200,000 clones in the sample, less than 85% were seen once. The validation cohort, a group of 100 to 150 subjects, included the donors and was separate from the roughly 720-subject first cohort. Study conclusions and caveats: Among the CMV-associated chains, a few were confirmed in vitro as specific for CMV antigens. In the 130 or so validation repertoires, more than 85% of cluster scores exceeded 0, per a later analysis.

Remarks on this clone: Its antigen is unidentified.

The sample comprised PBMCs. This sequence joins TRBV28 and TRBJ2-7; 7 bases are a match to TRBD2. This clonotype was sampled from a man younger than 30 in good health and CMV-seropositive. The DNA of the CDR3 is TGTGCCAGCAGTTTGGCGGGAGAAGGGTACTACGAGCAGTACTTC. Protein: CASSLAGEGYYEQYF.